There are a few counts of the clone carrying this T cell receptor (beta chain). Antigen specificity is unknown. The sample is drawn from a study of beta chain features in type 1 diabetes. Study-wide background: Healthy donors, compared against patients, showed similar age, gender and cell yields. Study outcomes and limitations: It was not settled here whether HLA type affects TCRB rearrangement. The naive, central memory and Treg TCRB repertoires of patients appeared to be more similar to one another than those of healthy donors.

Expressed TCRB transcripts were sequenced, since all the RNA that had been isolated was reverse transcribed. The assay was immunoSEQ multiplex PCR, and TCRdb's table has in-frame clones only and misses some. The sample yields 600,000 to 650,000 clones, around a sixth seen once. Germline CDR1 MNHNY, CDR2 SVGAGI (reference sequence). The ends were cut back, 4 bases at V and 1 base at J, with 7 bases in the middle. This CDR3 region has 13 residues. Only one heparinised blood draw was taken per donor, and its volume averaged about 120 mL. This TCR was sampled from a man younger than 35 in good health. The sequencing sample was made of naive CD4+ T cells from blood. The chain recombines TRBV6-6 with TRBJ1-1; weak D call: TRBD1 (5 bases). CDR3 residues: CASSWRGNTEAFF. The DNA for the CDR3 is TGTGCCAGCAGTTGGAGGGGGAACACTGAAGCTTTCTTT.